This entry concerns a single TCR beta chain. The record originates from a study of OX40 agonist ivuxolimab in advanced cancers. Assay: immunoSEQ multiplex PCR; the TCRdb copy retains only in-frame clones and omits some. The sample holds about 78,000 clones, about four fifths seen once. The CDR3 runs 15 residues. The V gene's germline CDR1 is SGHTA and CDR2 FQGTGA. V was cut by 5 bases and J by 4 bases, with 17 bases left in between. The sequences come from CD4+ or CD8+ T cells sorted from blood, collected in a trial of the OX40 agonist ivuxolimab. The TCR originated in an adult with an advanced solid tumor such as melanoma, head and neck, liver or kidney cancer. The V call is TRBV7-3, the J call TRBJ1-1, with D unresolved. The chain's CDR3 is CASSLQPSGVTEAFF. The CDR3 DNA is TGTGCCAGCAGCCTACAGCCCTCCGGGGTCACTGAAGCTTTCTTT.